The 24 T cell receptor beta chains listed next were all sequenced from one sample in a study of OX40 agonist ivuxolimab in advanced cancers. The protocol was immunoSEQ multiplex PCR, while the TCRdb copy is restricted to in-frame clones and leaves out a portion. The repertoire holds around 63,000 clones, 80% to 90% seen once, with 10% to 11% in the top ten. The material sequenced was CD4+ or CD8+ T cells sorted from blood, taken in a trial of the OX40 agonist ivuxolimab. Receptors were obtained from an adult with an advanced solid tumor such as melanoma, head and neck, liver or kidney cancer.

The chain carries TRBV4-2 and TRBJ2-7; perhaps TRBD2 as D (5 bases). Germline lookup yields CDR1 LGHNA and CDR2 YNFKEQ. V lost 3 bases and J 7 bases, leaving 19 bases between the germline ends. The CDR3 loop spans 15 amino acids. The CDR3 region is CASSQHDDGLPEQYF. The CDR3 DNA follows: TGTGCCAGCAGCCAGCACGACGATGGACTGCCAGAGCAGTACTTC.

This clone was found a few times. CDR3 DNA sequence: TGTGCCAGCAGCTCCTATCTGGGCGAGCAGTACTTC. It is translated as CASSSYLGEQYF. The rearrangement links TRBV11-2 to TRBJ2-7; no reliable D call. This CDR3 contains 12 residues. The V gene's germline CDR1 is SGHAT and CDR2 FQNNGV. Trimming pared 4 bases from V and 6 bases from J, leaving 10 bases between.

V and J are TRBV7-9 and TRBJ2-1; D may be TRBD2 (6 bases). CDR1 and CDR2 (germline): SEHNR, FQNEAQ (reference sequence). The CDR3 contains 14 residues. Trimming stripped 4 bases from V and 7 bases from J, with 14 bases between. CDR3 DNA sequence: TGTGCCAGCAGCTCGCTCCGGGGAGGTAATGAGCAGTTCTTC. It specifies CASSSLRGGNEQFF.

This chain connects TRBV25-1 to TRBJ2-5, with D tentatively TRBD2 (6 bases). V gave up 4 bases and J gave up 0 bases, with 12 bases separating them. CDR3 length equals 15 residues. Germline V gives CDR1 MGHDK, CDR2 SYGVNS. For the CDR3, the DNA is TGTGCCAGCAGTGCCCGGGACTGGTACCAAGAGACCCAGTACTTC. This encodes CASSARDWYQETQYF.

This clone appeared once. The CDR3 loop is CASSWSLGGQGYEQYF. The CDR3 coding sequence is TGTGCCAGCAGTTGGAGCCTAGGGGGACAGGGGTACGAGCAGTACTTC. J is TRBJ2-7 and V is TRBV6-5, with TRBD1 matching 10 bases. Germline V gene sequence: CDR1 MNHEY, CDR2 SVGAGI. This CDR3 is 16 amino acids long. The V gene end was trimmed by 4 bases and the J gene end by 4 bases; junction bases not matched to a gene: 10.

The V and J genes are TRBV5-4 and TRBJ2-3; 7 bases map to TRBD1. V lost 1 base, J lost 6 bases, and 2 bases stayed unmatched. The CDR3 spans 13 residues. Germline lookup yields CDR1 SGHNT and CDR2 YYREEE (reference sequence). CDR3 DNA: TGTGCCAGCAGCTTGAGAGGGGGCGATACGCAGTATTTT. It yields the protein CASSLRGGDTQYF.

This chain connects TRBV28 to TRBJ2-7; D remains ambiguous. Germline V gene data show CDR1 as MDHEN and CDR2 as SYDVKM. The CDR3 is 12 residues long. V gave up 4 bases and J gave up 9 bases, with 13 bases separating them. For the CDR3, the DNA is TGTGCCAGCAGTTCCCCCAGAGGACCGCAGTACTTC. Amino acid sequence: CASSSPRGPQYF.

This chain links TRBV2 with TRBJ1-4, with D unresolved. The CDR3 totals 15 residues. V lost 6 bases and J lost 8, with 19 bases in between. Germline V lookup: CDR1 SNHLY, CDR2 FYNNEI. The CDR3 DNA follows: TGTGCCAGCAGGCCTACGTGGTGGAGAGGAGAAAAACTGTTTTTT. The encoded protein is CASRPTWWRGEKLFF.

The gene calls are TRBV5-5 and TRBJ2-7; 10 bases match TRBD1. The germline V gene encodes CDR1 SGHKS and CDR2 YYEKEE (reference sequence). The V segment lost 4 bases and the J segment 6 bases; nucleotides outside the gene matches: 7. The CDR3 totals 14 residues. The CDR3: CASSPRTGGLEQYF. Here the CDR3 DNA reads TGTGCCAGCAGCCCGCGGACAGGGGGGCTCGAGCAGTACTTC.

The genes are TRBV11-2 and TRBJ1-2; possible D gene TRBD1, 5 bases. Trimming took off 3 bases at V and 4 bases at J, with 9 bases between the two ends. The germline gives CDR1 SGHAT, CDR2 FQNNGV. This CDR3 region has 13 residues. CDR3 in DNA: TGTGCCAGCAGCTTTCAGGGAGCCTATGGCTACACCTTC. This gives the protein CASSFQGAYGYTF.

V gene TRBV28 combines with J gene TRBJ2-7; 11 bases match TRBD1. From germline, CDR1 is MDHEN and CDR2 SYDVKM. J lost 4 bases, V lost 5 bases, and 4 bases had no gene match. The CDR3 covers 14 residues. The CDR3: CASSRTGGGYEQYF. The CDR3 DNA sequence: TGTGCCAGCAGTCGGACAGGGGGCGGTTACGAGCAGTACTTC.

CDR3 loop: CSGGTPDTQYF. CDR3 sequence (DNA): TGCAGCGGCGGCACCCCAGATACGCAGTATTTT. V usage is TRBV29-1 and J usage is TRBJ2-3, with D unresolved. With 7 bases removed from V and 4 bases from J, the gap between germline ends came to 9 bases. CDR1 and CDR2 (germline): SQVTM, ANQGSEA. The CDR3 runs 11 residues.

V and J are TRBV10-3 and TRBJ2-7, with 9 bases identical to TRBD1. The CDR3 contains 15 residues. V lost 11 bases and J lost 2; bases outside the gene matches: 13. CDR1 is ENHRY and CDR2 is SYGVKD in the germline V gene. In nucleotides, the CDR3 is TGTGCCTCCAGTCCGGGGGACAGGGCGACCTACGAGCAGTACTTC. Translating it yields CASSPGDRATYEQYF.

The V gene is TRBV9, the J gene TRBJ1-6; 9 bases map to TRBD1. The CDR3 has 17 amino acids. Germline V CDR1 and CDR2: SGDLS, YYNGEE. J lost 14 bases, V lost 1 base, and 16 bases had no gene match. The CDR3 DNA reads TGTGCCAGCAGCGTACGGCCCTCGGGACAGGGAGGAGTGGCCCTCCACTTT. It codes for CASSVRPSGQGGVALHF.

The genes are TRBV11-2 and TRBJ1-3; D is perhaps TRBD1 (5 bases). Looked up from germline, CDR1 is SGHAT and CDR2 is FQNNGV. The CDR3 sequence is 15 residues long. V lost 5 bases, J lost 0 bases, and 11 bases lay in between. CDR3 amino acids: CASSPGGTSGNTIYF. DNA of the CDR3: TGTGCCAGCAGCCCGGGCGGGACCTCTGGAAACACCATATATTTT.

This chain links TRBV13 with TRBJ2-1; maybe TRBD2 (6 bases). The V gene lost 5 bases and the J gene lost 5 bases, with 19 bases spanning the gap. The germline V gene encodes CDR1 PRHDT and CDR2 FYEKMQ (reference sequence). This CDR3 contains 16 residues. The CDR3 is CASSLRPWGTHNEQFF. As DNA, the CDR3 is TGTGCCAGCAGCCTCAGACCTTGGGGGACTCACAATGAGCAGTTCTTC.

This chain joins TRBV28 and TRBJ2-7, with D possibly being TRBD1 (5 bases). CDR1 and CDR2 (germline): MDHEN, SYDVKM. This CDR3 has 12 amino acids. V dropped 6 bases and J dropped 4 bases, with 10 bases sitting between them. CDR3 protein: CASRTSGYEQYF. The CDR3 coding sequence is TGTGCCAGCAGGACATCAGGGTACGAGCAGTACTTC.

The CDR3 here is CASSFRGNEQYF. The CDR3 region has the DNA TGTGCCAGCAGTTTTAGGGGGAACGAGCAGTACTTC. The chain joins TRBV27 to TRBJ2-5; D is possibly TRBD1 (6 bases). The DNA end is more similar to TRBJ2-7, so the J call may be wrong. The length of the CDR3 is 12 residues. The germline gives CDR1 MNHEY, CDR2 SMNVEV (reference sequence).

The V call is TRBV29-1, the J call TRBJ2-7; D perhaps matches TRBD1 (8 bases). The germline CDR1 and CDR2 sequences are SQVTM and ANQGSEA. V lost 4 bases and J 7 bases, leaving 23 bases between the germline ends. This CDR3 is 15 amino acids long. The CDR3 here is CSVGRGDRRASEQYF. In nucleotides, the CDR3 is TGCAGCGTTGGTCGGGGGGACAGGAGGGCTTCGGAGCAGTACTTC.

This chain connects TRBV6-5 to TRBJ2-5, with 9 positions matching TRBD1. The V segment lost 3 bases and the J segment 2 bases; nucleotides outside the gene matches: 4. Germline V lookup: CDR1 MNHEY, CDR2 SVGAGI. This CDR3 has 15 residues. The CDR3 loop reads CASSYGQGPQETQYF. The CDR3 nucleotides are TGTGCCAGCAGTTATGGACAGGGGCCGCAAGAGACCCAGTACTTC.

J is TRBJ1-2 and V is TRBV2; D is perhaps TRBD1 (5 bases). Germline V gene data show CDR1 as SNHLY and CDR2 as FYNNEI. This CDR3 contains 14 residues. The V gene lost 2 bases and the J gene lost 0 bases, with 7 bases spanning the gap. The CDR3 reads CASSEQGPNYGYTF. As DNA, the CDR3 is TGTGCCAGCAGTGAACAGGGTCCTAACTATGGCTACACCTTC.

The CDR3 region is CASSFRDGGDTQYF. In nucleotides, the CDR3 is TGTGCCAGCAGCTTCCGGGACGGGGGAGATACGCAGTATTTT. The V and J genes are TRBV7-2 and TRBJ2-3; a possible D gene is TRBD2 (6 bases). The V and J ends lost 3 bases and 5 bases respectively, with 12 bases between them. This CDR3 comprises 14 residues. In germline, CDR1 is SGHTA, CDR2 FQGNSA.

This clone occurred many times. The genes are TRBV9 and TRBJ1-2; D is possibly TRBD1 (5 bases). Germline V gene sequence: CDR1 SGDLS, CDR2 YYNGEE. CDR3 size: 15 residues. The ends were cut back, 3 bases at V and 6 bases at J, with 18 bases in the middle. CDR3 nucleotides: TGTGCCAGCAGCGAGGGCTTTGTTGGGGGTAATGGCTACACCTTC. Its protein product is CASSEGFVGGNGYTF. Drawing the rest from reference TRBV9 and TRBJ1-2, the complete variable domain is DSGVTQTPKHLITATGQRVTLRCSPRSGDLSVYWYQQSLDQGLQFLIQYYNGEERAKGNILERFSAQQFPDLHSELNLSSLELGDSALYFCASSEGFVGGNGYTFGSGTRLTVV.

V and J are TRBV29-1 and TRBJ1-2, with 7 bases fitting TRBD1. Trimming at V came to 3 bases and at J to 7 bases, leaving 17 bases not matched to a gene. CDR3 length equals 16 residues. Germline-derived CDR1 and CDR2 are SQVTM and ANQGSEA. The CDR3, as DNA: TGCAGCGTTGAGGGGGCCCTGGGACAGCATAAGGGTGGCTACACCTTC. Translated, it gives CSVEGALGQHKGGYTF.